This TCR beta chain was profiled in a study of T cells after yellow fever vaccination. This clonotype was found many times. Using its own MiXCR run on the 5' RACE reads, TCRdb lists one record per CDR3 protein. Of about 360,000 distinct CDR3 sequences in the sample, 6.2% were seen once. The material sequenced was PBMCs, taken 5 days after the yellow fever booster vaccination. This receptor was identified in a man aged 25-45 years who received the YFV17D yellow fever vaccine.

CDR3 sequence (DNA): TGTGCCAGCAGTTTTGGAGGCGGGAACCACTACGAGCAGTACTTC. It encodes CASSFGGGNHYEQYF. This chain uses TRBV28 with TRBJ2-7; tentative D call: TRBD2 (6 bases). The ends were cut back, 3 bases at V and 3 bases at J, with 15 bases in the middle. CDR1 and CDR2 (germline): MDHEN, SYDVKM. CDR3 length: 15 amino acids.